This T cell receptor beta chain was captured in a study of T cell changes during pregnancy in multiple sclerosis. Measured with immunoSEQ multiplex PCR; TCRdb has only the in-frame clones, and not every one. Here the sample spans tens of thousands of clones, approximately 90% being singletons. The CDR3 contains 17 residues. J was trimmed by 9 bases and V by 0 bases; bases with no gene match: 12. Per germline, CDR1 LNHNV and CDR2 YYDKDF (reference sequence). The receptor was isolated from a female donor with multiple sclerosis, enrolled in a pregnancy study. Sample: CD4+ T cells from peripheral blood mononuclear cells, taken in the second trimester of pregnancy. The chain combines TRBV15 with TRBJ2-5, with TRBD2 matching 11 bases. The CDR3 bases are TGTGCCACCAGCAGAGACCGGCTAGCGGGGGGCCTGTCGGCCCAGTACTTC. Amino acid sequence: CATSRDRLAGGLSAQYF.